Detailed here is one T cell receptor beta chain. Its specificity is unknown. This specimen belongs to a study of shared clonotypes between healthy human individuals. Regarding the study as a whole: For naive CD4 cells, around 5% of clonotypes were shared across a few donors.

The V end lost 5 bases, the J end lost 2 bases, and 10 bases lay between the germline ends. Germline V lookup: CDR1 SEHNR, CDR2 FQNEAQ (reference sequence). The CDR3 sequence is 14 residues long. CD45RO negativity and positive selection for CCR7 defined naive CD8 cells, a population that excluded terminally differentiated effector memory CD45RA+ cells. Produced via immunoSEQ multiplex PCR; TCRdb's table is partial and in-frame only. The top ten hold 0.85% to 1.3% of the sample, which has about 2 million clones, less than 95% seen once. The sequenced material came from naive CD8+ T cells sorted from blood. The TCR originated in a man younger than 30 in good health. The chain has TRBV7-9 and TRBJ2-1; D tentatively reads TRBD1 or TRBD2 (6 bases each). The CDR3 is CASSRGTTYNEQFF. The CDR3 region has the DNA TGTGCCAGCAGCCGCGGGACAACCTACAATGAGCAGTTCTTC.